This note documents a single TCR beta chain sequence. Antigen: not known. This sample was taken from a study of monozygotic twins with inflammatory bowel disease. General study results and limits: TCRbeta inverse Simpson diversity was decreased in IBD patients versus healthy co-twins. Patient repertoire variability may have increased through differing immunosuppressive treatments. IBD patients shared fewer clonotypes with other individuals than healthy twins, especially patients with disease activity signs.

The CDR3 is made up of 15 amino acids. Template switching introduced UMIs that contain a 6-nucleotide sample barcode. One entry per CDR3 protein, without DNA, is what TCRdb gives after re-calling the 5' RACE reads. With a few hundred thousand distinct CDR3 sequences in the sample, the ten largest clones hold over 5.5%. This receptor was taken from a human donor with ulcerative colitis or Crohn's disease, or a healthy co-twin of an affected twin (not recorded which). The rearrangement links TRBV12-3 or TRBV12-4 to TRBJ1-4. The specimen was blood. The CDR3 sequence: CASSLSSATNEKLFF.